This T cell receptor (beta chain) was documented in a study of blood T cell repertoires in COVID-19. At the level of the study: Specimens from acute and convalescent COVID-19 originated in the United States, Italy and Spain. The cDNA or gDNA used as material had been derived from T cells, B-cell-depleted T cells, or PBMCs.

The authors' processing: Scientists estimated how many nucleated cells there were by amplifying reference gene primers. TCRdb keeps only in-frame clones here, not all; method: immunoSEQ multiplex PCR. Clone size and V and J calls were adopted from that table, with D and trimming inferred from the DNA. The sample yields 250,000 or so clones, 84% seen once. The germline gives CDR1 SGHRS, CDR2 YFSETQ. Trimming took 1 base from V and 1 from J, leaving 11 bases between them. CDR3 length equals 15 residues. Sequencing used peripheral blood. The receptor's source is a man aged 35 to 55 who had recovered from COVID-19. This chain connects TRBV5-1 to TRBJ2-5; weak D call: TRBD2 (7 bases). In nucleotides, the CDR3 is TGCGCCAGCAGCTTGACAGGGACTACCCAAGAGACCCAGTACTTC. Protein sequence: CASSLTGTTQETQYF.